The T cell receptor (beta chain) described here comes from a study of shared clonotypes between healthy human individuals. The CDR3 extends over 15 amino acids. The V gene end was trimmed by 0 bases and the J gene end by 4 bases; junction bases not matched to a gene: 4. Germline CDR1 is SGDLS and CDR2 is YYNGEE. TCRdb's copy holds only in-frame clones and misses some; the assay was immunoSEQ multiplex PCR. The table has around 2.1 million clones, approximately 94% seen once; the top ten hold 0.13%. Sequences were obtained from naive CD4+ T cells sorted from blood. Subset reported: CD45RA+ positively selected. The sequence was collected from a young man in good health. The chain carries TRBV9 and TRBJ2-1; 7 bases match TRBD2. The CDR3 protein is CASSVGGRTYNEQFF. The CDR3 coding sequence is TGTGCCAGCAGCGTAGGCGGGAGAACTTACAATGAGCAGTTCTTC. Complete variable domain (other parts from reference TRBV9 and TRBJ2-1): DSGVTQTPKHLITATGQRVTLRCSPRSGDLSVYWYQQSLDQGLQFLIQYYNGEERAKGNILERFSAQQFPDLHSELNLSSLELGDSALYFCASSVGGRTYNEQFFGPGTRLTVL.